A selection of T cell receptor beta chains follows, all from one sample in a study of blood T cell repertoires in COVID-19. Sequencing was performed with immunoSEQ multiplex PCR; in TCRdb, only in-frame clones are kept and a portion is missing. Here the sample spans a few hundred thousand clones, 70% to 90% being singletons. Sequences were obtained from peripheral blood. The receptors were sampled from a woman aged 45-65 years with COVID-19, enrolled during active disease. The CDR3 runs from the conserved cysteine through the conserved F or W. Each record gives: D gene, J gene, clone size, V gene, CDR3 protein, CDR3 DNA. A D gene is named only where the DNA matches it firmly. Not all rows give a size; the values are once, few, many and, for expanded clones, a class.

D: NA
J: TRBJ2-5
size: NA
V: TRBV6-5
CDR3: CASSPQGGARETQYF
DNA: TGTGCCAGCAGTCCCCAAGGGGGGGCGAGAGAGACCCAGTACTTC

D: NA
J: TRBJ1-2
size: NA
V: TRBV24-1
CDR3: CATRRIYYGYTF
DNA: TGTGCCACCCGGAGAATATATTATGGCTACACCTTC

D: NA
J: TRBJ2-1
size: NA
V: TRBV29-1
CDR3: CSVDYSSFYNEQFF
DNA: TGCAGCGTTGACTACTCTTCCTTCTACAATGAGCAGTTCTTC

D: NA
J: TRBJ2-7
size: once
V: TRBV6-5
CDR3: CASRSTSGSFYEQYF
DNA: TGTGCCAGCAGATCTACCTCGGGTTCCTTCTACGAGCAGTACTTC

D: NA
J: TRBJ2-5
size: NA
V: TRBV7-2
CDR3: CASSPPTSLETQYF
DNA: TGTGCCAGCAGCCCACCAACTAGCTTGGAGACCCAGTACTTC

D: NA
J: TRBJ1-5
size: few
V: TRBV28
CDR3: CASSLSWGLSNQPQHF
DNA: TGTGCCAGCAGTTTATCATGGGGCCTTAGCAATCAGCCCCAGCATTTT

D: TRBD1
J: TRBJ1-1
size: NA
V: TRBV5-1
CDR3: CASGPGQGASGTEAFF
DNA: TGCGCCAGTGGACCGGGACAGGGGGCGTCAGGCACTGAAGCTTTCTTT

D: TRBD1
J: TRBJ2-1
size: NA
V: TRBV4-1
CDR3: CASSRDRVSEQFF
DNA: TGCGCCAGCAGCCGAGACAGGGTAAGTGAGCAGTTCTTC

D: NA
J: TRBJ1-2
size: NA
V: TRBV6-5
CDR3: CASSSTVNYGYTF
DNA: TGTGCCAGCAGCTCTACAGTAAACTATGGCTACACCTTC

D: NA
J: TRBJ1-2
size: NA
V: TRBV24-1
CDR3: CATSDALTDGYTF
DNA: TGTGCCACCAGTGATGCCCTTACGGATGGCTACACCTTC

D: NA
J: TRBJ2-4
size: NA
V: TRBV19
CDR3: CASSIRGRGNIQYF
DNA: TGTGCCAGTAGTATCAGGGGCAGGGGAAACATTCAGTACTTC

D: TRBD1
J: TRBJ1-2
size: NA
V: TRBV9
CDR3: CASSAITDRGRRHPGYTF
DNA: TGTGCCAGCAGCGCCATTACTGACAGGGGACGGCGTCACCCCGGCTACACCTTC